Below, 2 T cell receptor beta chains from the same sample are listed, as sequenced in a study of blood T cell repertoires in COVID-19. Only in-frame clones appear in the TCRdb table, and some are missing; sequencing was by immunoSEQ multiplex PCR. The profile shows some 340,000 clones, less than 85% of them singletons. The sample consisted of peripheral blood. Receptors were obtained from a woman between 18 and 29 years old with acute or convalescent COVID-19.

The rearrangement uses TRBV10-3 and TRBJ1-1; 7 bases map to TRBD1. Germline CDR1 and CDR2: ENHRY and SYGVKD. CDR3 size: 15 residues. V was clipped by 7 bases and J by 1 base; unmatched bases: 9. CDR3 loop: CAITKEGGTNTEAFF. The CDR3 region has the DNA TGTGCCATCACCAAAGAAGGGGGCACGAACACTGAAGCTTTCTTT.

In its sample, this clone was seen once. The rearrangement joins TRBV2 to TRBJ1-6, with 7 bases matching TRBD1. Germline assignment: CDR1 SNHLY and CDR2 FYNNEI. The V segment lost 6 bases and the J segment 7 bases; nucleotides outside the gene matches: 3. The CDR3 is made up of 13 amino acids. The CDR3 region has the DNA TGTGCCAGCAGCGAGACAGGGAATTCACCCCTCCACTTT. It encodes CASSETGNSPLHF. The full variable domain, completed using reference TRBV2 and TRBJ1-6, is EPEVTQTPSHQVTQMGQEVILRCVPISNHLYFYWYRQILGQKVEFLVSFYNNEISEKSEIFDDQFSVERPDGSNFTLKIRSTKLEDSAMYFCASSETGNSPLHFGNGTRLTVT.